Detailed here is one TCR beta chain. Antigen unknown. Next came a second PCR, run for about 7 to 12 cycles, which used a sample-barcoded 5' primer along with a J-beta primer mix. Each sample yielded at least 2.5 million CDR3-containing paired-end reads. Each CDR3 protein gets one entry after TCRdb re-called the 5' RACE reads with MiXCR. The profile shows 380,000 or so distinct CDR3 sequences, 45% to 65% of them singletons. This sample was included in a study of blood T cells in healthy people across ages. The CDR3 has 16 residues. V was cut by 7 bases and J by 1 base, with 19 bases left in between. The germline V gene has CDR1 MNHEY and CDR2 SVGAGI. Total RNA extraction produced at least 5.5 micrograms (per sample) for the study. Study-level findings and limits: Compared with aged donors, long-lived donors showed fewer expanded clones, suggesting selection. There was a strong correlation between TCR beta diversity and naive T cell percentage.

The sequenced material came from blood. The V and J genes are TRBV6-5 and TRBJ1-1; no definite D call. The TCR was taken from a man between 60 and 75 years old in good health. The CDR3 sequence is CASIGLGGRQNTEAFF. The CDR3 DNA sequence: TGTGCCAGCATAGGCTTAGGAGGACGGCAGAACACTGAAGCTTTCTTT.